This note documents a single T cell receptor (beta chain) sequence. The target antigen is unknown. Each donor was a healthy Caucasian individual from Russia, aged roughly 6 to 95. Each donor gave 9 to 10 milliliters of peripheral blood. Using a J-beta primer mix together with a sample-barcoded 5' primer, a second PCR was run for about 6 to 11 cycles. From the 5' RACE reads, TCRdb called clonotypes with MiXCR, one entry per CDR3 protein. The sample records about 650,000 distinct CDR3 sequences, over 40% being singletons. This sample is drawn from a study of blood T cells in healthy people across ages. Whole-study results and caveats: While age rose, TCR beta diversity per million T cells dropped in a roughly linear way.

The CDR3 loop spans 13 amino acids. With 1 base removed from V and 6 bases from J, the gap between germline ends came to 10 bases. Looked up from germline, CDR1 is SGHVS and CDR2 is FNYEAQ. The receptor's source is a woman of 80 years or more in good health. The sequenced material came from blood. The rearrangement uses TRBV7-6 and TRBJ2-7; D might be TRBD2 (5 bases). This chain's CDR3 is CASSLEASSEQYF. DNA for the CDR3: TGTGCCAGCAGCTTAGAGGCTAGCTCCGAGCAGTACTTC.